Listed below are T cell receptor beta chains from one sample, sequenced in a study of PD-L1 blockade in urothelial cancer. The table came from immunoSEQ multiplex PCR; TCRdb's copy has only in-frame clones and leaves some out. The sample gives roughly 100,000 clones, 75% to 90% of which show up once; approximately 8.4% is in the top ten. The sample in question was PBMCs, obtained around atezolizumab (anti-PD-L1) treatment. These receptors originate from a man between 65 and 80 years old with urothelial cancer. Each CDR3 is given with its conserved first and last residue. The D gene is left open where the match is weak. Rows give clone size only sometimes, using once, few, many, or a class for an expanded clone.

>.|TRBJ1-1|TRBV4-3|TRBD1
TGCGCCAGCAGCCAAGATGGACAGGGGAACACTGAAGCTTTCTTT
CASSQDGQGNTEAFF
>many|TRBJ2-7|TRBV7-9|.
TGTGCCATTGGACAGGACTACCACGAGCAGTACTTC
CAIGQDYHEQYF
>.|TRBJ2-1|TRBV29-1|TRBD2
TGCAGCGTTGATAACGGCGGGGGTGAGCAGTTCTTC
CSVDNGGGEQFF
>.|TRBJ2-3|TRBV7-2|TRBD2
TGTGCCAGCAGCTTAGTACTAGCGGGAGGTCTCACAGATACGCAGTATTTT
CASSLVLAGGLTDTQYF
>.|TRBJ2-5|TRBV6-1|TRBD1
TGTGCCAGCAGCTCCGGGACAGGGATTTCAGAGACCCAGTACTTC
CASSSGTGISETQYF
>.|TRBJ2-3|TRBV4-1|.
TGCGCCAGCAGCCAAGATCTAGGCCAATTCACAGATACGCAGTATTTT
CASSQDLGQFTDTQYF
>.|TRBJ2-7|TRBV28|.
TGTGCCAGCAGCCTCGGGCGGGGCCAGGTTAGGGAGCAGTACTTC
CASSLGRGQVREQYF
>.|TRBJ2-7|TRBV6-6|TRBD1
TGTGCCAGCTGGACAGGGGAAGTAGACGAGCAGTACTTC
CASWTGEVDEQYF
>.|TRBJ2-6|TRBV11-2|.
TGTGCCAGCAGCTTAGACCTCTCTGGGGCCAACGTCCTGACTTTC
CASSLDLSGANVLTF
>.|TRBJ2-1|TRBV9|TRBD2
TGTGCCAGCAGCGAAGGACTAGCGGCCGGAGGGGAGCAGTTCTTC
CASSEGLAAGGEQFF
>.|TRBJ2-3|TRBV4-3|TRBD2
TGCGCCAGCAGCCAAGACCGCTCCACTAGCGGGAGGATTAGCACAGATACGCAGTATTTT
CASSQDRSTSGRISTDTQYF
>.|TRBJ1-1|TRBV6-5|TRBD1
TGTGCCAGCAACCAGGGGGATAAGGGTGAAGCTTTCTTT
CASNQGDKGEAFF
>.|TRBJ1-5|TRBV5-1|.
TGCGCCAGCAGCTTGGGATCAGGGCCCGAGTCTCAGCCCCAGCATTTT
CASSLGSGPESQPQHF
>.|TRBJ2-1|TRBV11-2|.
TGTGCCAGCAGCTTAGCAGGGGAGAGTGAGCAGTTCTTC
CASSLAGESEQFF
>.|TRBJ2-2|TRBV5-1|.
TGCGCCAGCAGCTTGGAAGTACTAGCGAACACCGGGGAGCTGTTTTTT
CASSLEVLANTGELFF
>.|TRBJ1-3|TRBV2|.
TGTGCCAGCAGTGGTGGAGGGGCGGCGGGAAACACCATATATTTT
CASSGGGAAGNTIYF